These 8 T cell receptor beta chains were all obtained from the same sample, sequenced in a study of T cell responses to AZD1222 COVID-19 vaccine. Only in-frame clones appear in the TCRdb table, and some are missing; sequencing was by immunoSEQ multiplex PCR. The repertoire holds about 160,000 clones, with 90% to 95% as singletons. The specimen was peripheral blood, collected on day 0 of AZD1222 vaccination. Receptors were obtained from an adult in good health.

A single count supports this clone. The rearrangement uses TRBV2 and TRBJ2-6, with D perhaps matching TRBD1 (5 bases). Germline CDR1 reads SNHLY; CDR2 reads FYNNEI. Between the trimmed V and J ends, which lost 6 bases and 0 bases, there was a span of 15 bases. The CDR3 consists of 17 residues. CDR3 amino acids: CASRPTVFVSGANVLTF. For the CDR3, the DNA is TGTGCCAGCAGACCGACAGTTTTCGTCTCTGGGGCCAACGTCCTGACTTTC.

The V gene is TRBV19, the J gene TRBJ1-4; D is ambiguous. Germline lookup yields CDR1 LNHDA and CDR2 SQIVND (reference sequence). The CDR3 contains 12 residues. Trimming pared 3 bases from V and 4 bases from J, leaving 3 bases between. The CDR3 nucleotides are TGTGCCAGTAGTATTGGTAATGAAAAACTGTTTTTT. The encoded protein is CASSIGNEKLFF. The full variable domain, in which reference TRBV19 and TRBJ1-4 provide the parts outside the CDR3, is DGGITQSPKYLFRKEGQNVTLSCEQNLNHDAMYWYRQDPGQGLRLIYYSQIVNDFQKGDIAEGYSVSREKKESFPLTVTSAQKNPTAFYLCASSIGNEKLFFGSGTQLSVL.

V usage is TRBV3-1 (or the pseudogene TRBV3-2) and J usage is TRBJ2-1; D not resolved. V was pared by 5 bases and J by 7 bases, with 9 bases between. The CDR3 contains 12 residues. CDR1 and CDR2 from the germline V gene are LGHDT and YNNKEL (reference sequence). The chain's CDR3 is CASSKGINEQFF. The CDR3 DNA reads TGTGCCAGCAGCAAAGGCATAAATGAGCAGTTCTTC.

The chain recombines TRBV27 with TRBJ1-6; no firm D call. The germline CDR1 and CDR2 sequences are MNHEY and SMNVEV (reference sequence). The V and J ends lost 6 bases and 8 bases respectively, with 17 bases between them. There are 15 residues in the CDR3. The CDR3 loop is CASRSETGIYSPLHF. The DNA for the CDR3 is TGTGCCAGCAGGTCTGAGACGGGGATTTATTCACCCCTCCACTTT.

This clone was detected a few times. Additional DNA sequences in this sample encode the identical CDR3. The rearrangement uses TRBV7-2 and TRBJ1-6; D is ambiguous. Germline loops: CDR1 SGHTA, CDR2 FQGNSA. The CDR3 has 14 amino acids. V was cut by 3 bases and J by 9 bases, with 12 bases left in between. The CDR3 region has the DNA TGTGCCAGCAGCTTCCACAGAGATGGTTCACCCCTCCACTTT. This translates into CASSFHRDGSPLHF.

V is TRBV7-2 and J is TRBJ2-3; D is uncertain. The length of the CDR3 is 15 residues. Germline values: CDR1 SGHTA, CDR2 FQGNSA. Trimming stripped 1 base from V and 0 bases from J, with 8 bases between. This CDR3 reads CASSLVGLSTDTQYF. The DNA for the CDR3 is TGTGCCAGCAGCTTAGTTGGTCTAAGCACAGATACGCAGTATTTT. Together with reference TRBV7-2 and TRBJ2-3, the CDR3 gives the full variable domain: GAGVSQSPSNKVTEKGKDVELRCDPISGHTALYWYRQSLGQGLEFLIYFQGNSAPDKSGLPSDRFSAERTGGSVSTLTIQRTQQEDSAVYLCASSLVGLSTDTQYFGPGTRLTVL.

The rearrangement joins TRBV28 to TRBJ1-2, with D possibly TRBD1 on 5 matching bases. The germline V gene has CDR1 MDHEN and CDR2 SYDVKM. V shed 6 bases and J shed 2 bases, with 19 bases lying between them. The CDR3 consists of 16 residues. This CDR3 reads CASSAQLGAINYGYTF. CDR3 nucleotide sequence: TGTGCCAGCAGCGCCCAACTAGGGGCGATCAACTATGGCTACACCTTC.

The rearrangement uses TRBV20-1 and TRBJ2-1; 7 bases agree with TRBD2. The CDR3 spans 11 residues. In germline, CDR1 is DFQATT, CDR2 SNEGSKA (reference sequence). With 5 bases clipped from V and 8 bases from J, the junction kept 3 bases outside the gene matches. Here the CDR3 DNA reads TGCAGTGCTGCTAGCGGCCATGAGCAGTTCTTC. The encoded protein is CSAASGHEQFF.